What follows are 30 T cell receptor beta chains derived from one specimen sequenced in a study of identifying expanded T cells in peripheral blood. Generated by immunoSEQ multiplex PCR, the TCRdb table keeps only in-frame clones and is missing some. The repertoire holds about 82,000 clones, over 85% seen once, with less than 9.5% in the top ten. Sequenced input: blood. The receptors stem from a person aged 18 to 75 in good health.

The chain links TRBV15 to TRBJ2-3, with D perhaps matching TRBD2 (5 bases). The CDR3 spans 15 residues. Trimming shortened V by 0 bases and J by 7 bases, and 14 bases separated the two germline ends. Germline V gives CDR1 LNHNV, CDR2 YYDKDF (reference sequence). The CDR3 nucleotides are TGTGCCACCAGCAGAGATCGTGCGGCTAGCTATACGCAGTATTTT. Translated: CATSRDRAASYTQYF. The variable domain in full, with the rest retrieved from reference TRBV15 and TRBJ2-3, is DAMVIQNPRYQVTQFGKPVTLSCSQTLNHNVMYWYQQKSSQAPKLLFHYYDKDFNNEADTPDNFQSRRPNTSFCFLDIRSPGLGDTAMYLCATSRDRAASYTQYFGPGTRLTVL.

This chain links TRBV7-8 with TRBJ2-2; TRBD1 is a possible D gene (5 bases). The CDR3 contains 13 residues. The V end was cut by 4 bases, the J end by 4 bases, with 7 bases between. Germline V gene data show CDR1 as SGHVS and CDR2 as FQNEAQ. This chain's CDR3 is CASSSTVTGELFF. In DNA, the CDR3 is TGTGCCAGCAGCTCGACAGTCACCGGGGAGCTGTTTTTT.

This chain connects TRBV6-1 to TRBJ1-1, with D tentatively TRBD1 (6 bases). The CDR3 is 13 residues long. CDR1 and CDR2 from the germline V gene are MNHNS and SASEGT. Trimming shortened V by 2 bases and J by 10 bases, and 14 bases separated the two germline ends. This chain's CDR3 is CASSEQGPKGAFF. DNA of the CDR3: TGTGCCAGCAGTGAACAGGGGCCAAAAGGAGCTTTCTTT.

This clone was observed a single time. This chain links TRBV29-1 with TRBJ1-1; no firm D call. V lost 7 bases to trimming and J lost 3 bases, with 9 bases between them. The CDR3 runs to 11 residues. CDR1 and CDR2 (germline): SQVTM, ANQGSEA. The CDR3 reads CSASRDTEAFF. The CDR3, as DNA: TGCAGCGCATCGCGGGACACTGAAGCTTTCTTT.

CDR3 region: CASSEVFGTSGRRYEQYF. The CDR3 nucleotides are TGTGCCAGCAGTGAAGTATTCGGGACTAGCGGGAGAAGATACGAGCAGTACTTC. This chain links TRBV2 with TRBJ2-7; the match to TRBD2 covers 14 bases. The V gene end was trimmed by 1 base and the J gene end by 4 bases; junction bases not matched to a gene: 9. CDR1 and CDR2 from the germline V gene are SNHLY and FYNNEI. This CDR3 spans 18 amino acids.

This clone has just one count. The chain employs TRBV19 and TRBJ1-2; 8 nucleotides match TRBD1. V shed 4 bases, J shed 0 bases, and the junction held 4 bases outside the gene matches. Germline V gives CDR1 LNHDA, CDR2 SQIVND (reference sequence). CDR3 length: 15 residues. Written as DNA, the CDR3 is TGTGCCAGTAGTACGGGACAGGCAACTAACTATGGCTACACCTTC. As protein: CASSTGQATNYGYTF. Together with reference TRBV19 and TRBJ1-2, the CDR3 gives the full variable domain: DGGITQSPKYLFRKEGQNVTLSCEQNLNHDAMYWYRQDPGQGLRLIYYSQIVNDFQKGDIAEGYSVSREKKESFPLTVTSAQKNPTAFYLCASSTGQATNYGYTFGSGTRLTVV.

DNA for the CDR3: TGCGCCAGCAGGAAACAGGGAAGCTATGGCTACACCTTC. Protein product: CASRKQGSYGYTF. The chain employs TRBV10-2 and TRBJ1-2; D perhaps matches TRBD1 (6 bases). CDR3 size: 13 residues. Trimming took 6 bases from V and 4 from J, leaving 12 bases between them. Germline CDR1 reads WSHSY; CDR2 reads SAAADI.

The chain joins TRBV10-3 to TRBJ2-7; tentative D call: TRBD1 (5 bases). The CDR3 is 16 residues long. CDR1 ENHRY and CDR2 SYGVKD come from the germline V gene. With 0 bases removed from V and 0 bases from J, the gap between germline ends came to 12 bases. CDR3 nucleotide sequence: TGTGCCATCAGTGAGTCGGGCGTCCAGGGCTCCTACGAGCAGTACTTC. Protein product: CAISESGVQGSYEQYF.

The chain carries TRBV30 and TRBJ1-6; 7 nucleotides align to TRBD1. V shed 5 bases and J 7 bases; nucleotides not matched to a gene: 5. The CDR3 is 13 residues long. Germline V gene sequence: CDR1 GTSNPN, CDR2 SVGIG (reference sequence). This CDR3 reads CAWGNRGNSPLHF. The CDR3 DNA reads TGTGCCTGGGGGAACAGGGGCAATTCACCCCTCCACTTT.

The CDR3 here is CATSTQKEGGQETQYF. As DNA, the CDR3 is TGTGCCACCAGCACCCAAAAAGAAGGGGGCCAAGAGACCCAGTACTTC. The chain employs TRBV15 and TRBJ2-5, with a weak D call TRBD1 (6 bases). The CDR3 has 16 amino acids. CDR1 is LNHNV and CDR2 is YYDKDF in the germline V gene (reference sequence). Between the trimmed V and J ends, which lost 4 bases and 1 base, there was a span of 16 bases.

The rearrangement links TRBV6-5 to TRBJ1-2; a possible D gene is TRBD1 (5 bases). Germline CDR1 and CDR2: MNHEY and SVGAGI. CDR3 length: 13 amino acids. Trimming took 4 bases from V and 8 from J, leaving 14 bases between them. CDR3 DNA: TGTGCCAGCAGTTTAGACAGCCGGCCAGGCTACACCTTC. Its translation: CASSLDSRPGYTF.

This chain connects TRBV7-2 to TRBJ2-1, with 11 bases aligning to TRBD2. Trimming removed 0 bases from V and 0 bases from J; junction bases left unmatched: 10. Germline V lookup: CDR1 SGHTA, CDR2 FQGNSA. There are 20 residues in the CDR3. This chain's CDR3 is CASSLALLAGGSSSYNEQFF. Written as DNA, the CDR3 is TGTGCCAGCAGCTTAGCGCTCCTAGCGGGAGGATCGAGCTCCTACAATGAGCAGTTCTTC.

The V gene is TRBV7-8, the J gene TRBJ2-7; D might be TRBD2 (5 bases). This CDR3 has 15 amino acids. The ends were cut back, 1 base at V and 7 bases at J, with 17 bases in the middle. Germline V lookup: CDR1 SGHVS, CDR2 FQNEAQ. CDR3: CASSLVHGNPGEQYF. The DNA for the CDR3 is TGTGCCAGCAGCTTAGTTCACGGGAACCCTGGGGAGCAGTACTTC.

The V gene is TRBV2, the J gene TRBJ2-1; the D gene could be TRBD1 or TRBD2 (6 bases each). Deletions cut 7 bases from V and 10 bases from J, with 17 bases between. The CDR3 length is 13 residues. Germline V gives CDR1 SNHLY, CDR2 FYNNEI. The DNA for the CDR3 is TGTGCCAGCATCGGGGGCGATTCGAGAGAGCAGTTCTTC. As protein: CASIGGDSREQFF.

This clone was recorded once. V and J are TRBV19 and TRBJ1-5; D gene uncertain. This CDR3 contains 12 residues. V was clipped by 1 base and J by 8 bases, with 6 bases between them. Germline V gene sequence: CDR1 LNHDA, CDR2 SQIVND (reference sequence). The CDR3 reads CASSIGPEPQHF. The CDR3 region has the DNA TGTGCCAGTAGTATAGGACCTGAGCCCCAGCATTTT.

The rearrangement links TRBV4-3 to TRBJ2-1; 10 bases match TRBD2. The V gene's germline CDR1 is LGHNA and CDR2 YSLEER. The CDR3 consists of 15 residues. With V trimmed by 4 bases and J by 7 bases, 7 bases remained unmatched. Here the CDR3 DNA reads TGCGCCAGCAGCCCACTTCGGACTAGCGGAAATGAGCAGTTCTTC. Translation: CASSPLRTSGNEQFF.

The rearrangement links TRBV4-1 to TRBJ1-2; unclear D gene. The CDR3 consists of 14 residues. V was pared by 0 bases and J by 4 bases, with 9 bases between. The V gene's germline CDR1 is MGHRA and CDR2 YSYEKL. The CDR3 loop is CASSQDVLSYGYTF. In nucleotides, the CDR3 is TGCGCCAGCAGCCAAGATGTACTTTCCTATGGCTACACCTTC.

This chain connects TRBV5-1 to TRBJ2-1; 8 bases align to TRBD2. Germline V gene data show CDR1 as SGHRS and CDR2 as YFSETQ. CDR3 length equals 14 residues. The V segment lost 4 bases and the J segment 7 bases; nucleotides outside the gene matches: 7. The DNA of the CDR3 is TGCGCCAGCAGCCCGGGACTAGTGGTGAATGAGCAGTTCTTC. This gives the protein CASSPGLVVNEQFF.

CDR3 protein: CASSGQLYEQYF. For the CDR3, the DNA is TGTGCCAGCAGCGGACAGTTGTACGAGCAGTACTTC. The gene calls are TRBV5-6 and TRBJ2-7, with D possibly matching TRBD1 (6 bases). This CDR3 has 12 amino acids. The V gene lost 4 bases and the J gene lost 4 bases, with 9 bases spanning the gap. Germline values: CDR1 SGHDT, CDR2 YYEEEE.

V and J are TRBV7-8 and TRBJ1-2; D gene uncertain. The V gene's germline CDR1 is SGHVS and CDR2 FQNEAQ. Trimming removed 4 bases at V and 4 bases at J, with 13 bases between. CDR3 size: 14 residues. CDR3 bases: TGTGCCAGCAGCTCCTCCACCATCCGCTATGGCTACACCTTC. It specifies CASSSSTIRYGYTF.

In its sample, this clone was seen a few times. This chain links TRBV2 with TRBJ1-1; D call uncertain. The CDR3 covers 13 residues. CDR1 and CDR2 from the germline V gene are SNHLY and FYNNEI. Trimming left V 6 bases short and J 0 bases short, with 8 bases between. As DNA, the CDR3 is TGTGCCAGCAGGAGGGAGATGAACACTGAAGCTTTCTTT. Translation: CASRREMNTEAFF.

The CDR3 sequence is CASSGSSSGANVLTF. As DNA, the CDR3 is TGTGCCAGCAGTGGATCTTCCTCTGGGGCCAACGTCCTGACTTTC. V gene TRBV25-1 combines with J gene TRBJ2-6, with unresolved D. The germline V gene encodes CDR1 MGHDK and CDR2 SYGVNS. The CDR3 is 15 amino acids. Trimming pared 4 bases from V and 0 bases from J, leaving 7 bases between.

In the case of this clone: Other DNA sequences within the sample encode an identical CDR3. This sequence joins TRBV4-1 and TRBJ2-7; maybe TRBD1 (5 bases). Germline CDR1 and CDR2: MGHRA and YSYEKL. Between the trimmed V and J ends, which lost 3 bases and 1 base, there was a span of 7 bases. This CDR3 has 13 amino acids. The CDR3 protein is CASSQDTSYEQYF. CDR3 DNA sequence: TGCGCCAGCAGCCAGGACACTTCCTACGAGCAGTACTTC.

This chain uses TRBV18 with TRBJ2-7; D is perhaps TRBD1 (5 bases). This CDR3 region has 15 residues. CDR1 is KGHSH and CDR2 is LQKENI in the germline V gene. Trimming left V 3 bases short and J 1 base short, with 13 bases between. Here the CDR3 reads CASSPPTQGSYEQYF. DNA for the CDR3: TGTGCCAGCTCACCTCCTACGCAGGGATCCTACGAGCAGTACTTC.

This sequence joins TRBV7-9 and TRBJ2-1; 11 nucleotides align to TRBD2. This CDR3 is 17 amino acids long. Germline V gene data show CDR1 as SEHNR and CDR2 as FQNEAQ (reference sequence). V dropped 3 bases and J dropped 3; count of bases not matched to a gene: 7. CDR3 nucleotides: TGTGCCAGCAGCTTGGGGACTAGCGGAACCCTCTACAATGAGCAGTTCTTC. Its translation: CASSLGTSGTLYNEQFF.

This sequence joins TRBV27 and TRBJ1-4, with 8 bases fitting TRBD1. Germline assignment: CDR1 MNHEY and CDR2 SMNVEV (reference sequence). The CDR3 length is 15 residues. J gave up 7 bases and V 4 bases, and 8 bases lay outside the gene matches. The CDR3: CASSSRTGRVEKLFF. CDR3 DNA sequence: TGTGCCAGCAGTTCCCGGACAGGGAGGGTTGAAAAACTGTTTTTT.

V is TRBV19 and J is TRBJ2-5, with D tentatively TRBD1 or TRBD2 (6 bases each). The CDR3 contains 13 residues. CDR1 is LNHDA and CDR2 is SQIVND in the germline V gene (reference sequence). V dropped 6 bases and J dropped 4 bases, with 12 bases sitting between them. This CDR3 reads CASRRGVGETQYF. The CDR3 region has the DNA TGTGCCAGTAGGAGGGGGGTTGGAGAGACCCAGTACTTC.

The chain recombines TRBV11-2 with TRBJ2-7; TRBD2 matches at 16 bases. The CDR3 consists of 17 residues. V lost 1 base and J lost 5; bases outside the gene matches: 5. Germline loops: CDR1 SGHAT, CDR2 FQNNGV. This chain's CDR3 is CASSLVGTSGRDHEQYF. The CDR3 region has the DNA TGTGCCAGCAGCTTAGTGGGGACTAGCGGGAGGGACCACGAGCAGTACTTC.

Here the CDR3 reads CASSPPGQGWQPQHF. CDR3 DNA: TGTGCCAGCAGTCCCCCAGGGCAGGGCTGGCAGCCCCAGCATTTT. The chain links TRBV25-1 to TRBJ1-5, with D perhaps matching TRBD1 (5 bases). CDR1 and CDR2 (germline): MGHDK, SYGVNS. CDR3 length: 15 residues. The ends were cut back, 5 bases at V and 7 bases at J, with 18 bases in the middle.

This sequence joins TRBV19 and TRBJ1-1, with D unclear. From germline, CDR1 is LNHDA and CDR2 SQIVND (reference sequence). The CDR3 is made up of 13 amino acids. V was clipped by 4 bases and J by 8 bases, with 14 bases between them. This CDR3 reads CASSTLHGSEAFF. CDR3 coding DNA: TGTGCCAGTAGTACTCTACACGGTTCGGAAGCTTTCTTT.